This TCR beta chain is from a study of blood T cell repertoires in COVID-19. About the research overall: In each case, the material was cDNA or gDNA derived from T cells, B-cell-depleted T cells, or PBMCs.

Germline lookup yields CDR1 SNHLY and CDR2 FYNNEI. V was clipped by 1 base and J by 2 bases, with 6 bases between them. This CDR3 contains 14 residues. Profiling relied on immunoSEQ multiplex PCR, and the TCRdb table lists in-frame clones only, not all of them. The sample holds roughly 410,000 clones, about 88% seen once. Those enrolled in Seattle joined during active infection and were followed longitudinally afterward. The chain has TRBV2 and TRBJ1-3; D unresolved. Input material: peripheral blood. This clonotype was obtained from a middle-aged woman with COVID-19, enrolled during active disease. CDR3 amino acids: CASSEVGAGNTIYF. Here the CDR3 DNA reads TGTGCCAGCAGTGAAGTGGGAGCTGGAAACACCATATATTTT.